The 27 T cell receptor beta chains below come from one sample, sequenced in a study of blood T cells in healthy people across ages (dated by TCRdb to between 2015 and 2016). Library construction relied on 5' RACE. The instrument given in TCRdb is Illumina HiSeq 2500. The second PCR ran for about 6 to 12 cycles and used a J-beta primer mix along with a sample-barcoded 5' primer. In-frame beta chains were kept once TCRdb had trimmed the public reads at Q25 with fastp and called clones with MiXCR. Entries are consolidated by CDR3 protein sequence, retaining the most common genes and DNA. This sample lists roughly 1,500,000 distinct CDR3 sequences; around 39% were detected once. The ten largest clones take up 7.9% of the sample. What was sequenced was blood. Source of these receptors: a woman under 30 in good health.

The chain combines TRBV6-5 with TRBJ2-5; D is undetermined. The length of the CDR3 is 15 residues. V lost 7 bases and J 2 bases, leaving 17 bases between the germline ends. CDR1 and CDR2 from the germline V gene are MNHEY and SVGAGI. The CDR3 spells CASTPRYWDQETQYF. The CDR3 DNA reads as TGTGCCAGCACCCCGAGGTATTGGGATCAAGAGACCCAGTACTTC.

This clonotype came up a few times. This chain uses TRBV28 with TRBJ2-7; 7 nucleotides line up with TRBD1. Losses at the gene ends were 4 bases for V and 3 bases for J; bases not matched to a gene: 9. There are 15 residues in the CDR3. Germline CDR1 MDHEN, CDR2 SYDVKM. As DNA, the CDR3 is TGTGCCAGCAGTTACCCCGGGGACAGCAACTACGAGCAGTACTTC. Protein product: CASSYPGDSNYEQYF.

This clonotype has a handful of counts. The V and J genes are TRBV6-2 or TRBV6-3 and TRBJ2-4, with TRBD1 matching over 7 bases. With 6 bases clipped from V and 8 bases from J, the junction kept 10 bases outside the gene matches. Germline lookup yields CDR1 MNHEY and CDR2 SVGEGT. This CDR3 comprises 14 residues. The CDR3: CASRYETGRDIQYF. The DNA of the CDR3 is TGTGCCAGCAGATATGAGACAGGGCGGGACATTCAGTACTTC.

This clonotype was seen once. V gene TRBV12-3 or TRBV12-4 combines with J gene TRBJ1-2; D is uncertain. CDR3 length equals 14 residues. Trimming took 5 bases from V and 3 from J, leaving 13 bases between them. The CDR3 protein is CASSPRRRDYGYTF. The CDR3 DNA is TGTGCCAGCAGTCCCCGCAGGCGGGACTATGGCTACACCTTC.

This chain links TRBV29-1 with TRBJ1-4; D may be TRBD1 (6 bases). The ends were cut back, 3 bases at V and 4 bases at J, with 12 bases in the middle. Germline V gives CDR1 SQVTM, CDR2 ANQGSEA. The CDR3 length is 14 residues. Here the CDR3 DNA reads TGCAGCGTTGACGCCGGGACAAATAATGAAAAACTGTTTTTT. It translates to CSVDAGTNNEKLFF.

The rearrangement joins TRBV28 to TRBJ2-3, with 12 bases lining up with TRBD2. The J segment lost 7 bases and the V segment lost 5 bases, leaving 7 bases of the junction unmatched. CDR1 MDHEN and CDR2 SYDVKM come from the germline V gene. The CDR3 covers 15 residues. As DNA, the CDR3 is TGTGCCAGCAGTCGGACTAGCGGGAAGACAAATACGCAGTATTTT. Its translation is CASSRTSGKTNTQYF.

The chain joins TRBV7-2 to TRBJ2-5; 8 bases map to TRBD2. Germline V gene lookup returns CDR1 SGHTA and CDR2 FQGNSA. The CDR3 consists of 15 residues. The V gene end was trimmed by 5 bases and the J gene end by 5 bases; junction bases not matched to a gene: 10. In DNA form, the CDR3 reads TGTGCCAGCAGCCCAATAGCGGGATCGTGGGAGACCCAGTACTTC. As protein: CASSPIAGSWETQYF.

The rearrangement links TRBV9 to TRBJ1-2; no clear D gene. Germline V gives CDR1 SGDLS, CDR2 YYNGEE. This CDR3 is built from 12 residues. Deletions cut 4 bases from V and 9 bases from J, with 13 bases between. Here the CDR3 reads CASSRMEQRYTF. CDR3 nucleotide sequence: TGTGCCAGCAGCCGAATGGAGCAGCGCTACACCTTC.

The genes are TRBV6-1 and TRBJ1-1; 8 bases are shared with TRBD1. The CDR3 has 11 amino acids. Trimming took 6 bases from V and 10 from J; bases not matched to a gene: 4. The germline gives CDR1 MNHNS, CDR2 SASEGT. The CDR3 protein is CASRQQGGAFF. The CDR3 DNA reads TGTGCCAGCAGACAACAGGGGGGAGCTTTCTTT.

The V call is TRBV6-5, the J call TRBJ1-1, with D possibly being TRBD1 (6 bases). This CDR3 contains 15 residues. Trimming pared 8 bases from V and 0 bases from J, leaving 16 bases between. From germline, CDR1 is MNHEY and CDR2 SVGAGI. CDR3 amino acids: CASRAGGRVNTEAFF. The CDR3 nucleotides are TGTGCCAGCCGGGCCGGGGGGCGGGTGAACACTGAAGCTTTCTTT.

The chain links TRBV20-1 to TRBJ2-3; 12 bases are shared with TRBD1. Trimming cost V 5 bases and J 3 bases; bases outside gene matches: 3. Germline V gene lookup returns CDR1 DFQATT and CDR2 SNEGSKA (reference sequence). The length of the CDR3 is 14 residues. The CDR3: CSAPGQGATDTQYF. Written as DNA, the CDR3 is TGCAGTGCTCCGGGACAGGGGGCAACAGATACGCAGTATTTT.

The J gene is TRBJ1-2, the V gene TRBV4-1, with D possibly TRBD1 on 5 matching bases. The CDR3 is made up of 15 amino acids. CDR1 is MGHRA and CDR2 is YSYEKL in the germline V gene. Trimming shortened V by 1 base and J by 4 bases, and 13 bases separated the two germline ends. The chain's CDR3 is CASSQAWGLGYGYTF. The CDR3 nucleotides are TGCGCCAGCAGCCAAGCGTGGGGGTTGGGCTATGGCTACACCTTC.

The chain employs TRBV28 and TRBJ1-2; 7 positions match TRBD1. The CDR3 sequence is 15 residues long. CDR1 and CDR2 (germline): MDHEN, SYDVKM. The V and J ends lost 6 bases and 0 bases, in that order; junction bases with no gene match: 7. The CDR3 nucleotides are TGTGCCAGCAGCCGCAGGGGGTCGCCTAACTATGGCTACACCTTC. Translation: CASSRRGSPNYGYTF.

The chain employs TRBV7-8 and TRBJ2-7; 9 bases fit TRBD1. Germline V gene data show CDR1 as SGHVS and CDR2 as FQNEAQ. CDR3 length: 17 residues. After removal of 5 bases from V and 2 bases from J, the junction contained 13 bases not matched to a gene. The CDR3 region has the DNA TGTGCCAGCAGCGCCACTCTCTCCGGGACAGGGCCCTACGAGCAGTACTTC. Translation: CASSATLSGTGPYEQYF.

A note on this clonotype: A read error is possible here, since a much larger clone lies one base away. The CDR3 nucleotides read TGCAGCGTCATAACCGGGACAGGGGTACGGAATGAGCAGTTCTTC. Protein product: CSVITGTGVRNEQFF. This chain connects TRBV29-1 to TRBJ2-1, with 10 bases matching TRBD1. Unmatched junction bases numbered 12, after V lost 6 bases and J lost 7 bases. This CDR3 comprises 15 residues. Germline V gene lookup returns CDR1 SQVTM and CDR2 ANQGSEA.

This clonotype has only a few counts. V usage is TRBV15 and J usage is TRBJ2-1, with D hard to call. The V and J ends lost 0 bases and 8 bases respectively, with 8 bases between them. The CDR3 covers 13 residues. Germline V CDR1 and CDR2: LNHNV, YYDKDF (reference sequence). The CDR3 bases are TGTGCCACCAGCAGAGATGTGGGCTATGAGCAGTTCTTC. Its translation is CATSRDVGYEQFF.

V gene TRBV29-1 combines with J gene TRBJ1-1; no definite D call. Deletions cut 3 bases from V and 0 bases from J, with 8 bases between. Germline lookup yields CDR1 SQVTM and CDR2 ANQGSEA. The CDR3 spans 13 residues. The DNA for the CDR3 is TGCAGCGTTGAGTGGAAATTGAACACTGAAGCTTTCTTT. Translated, it gives CSVEWKLNTEAFF.

The rearrangement uses TRBV5-1 and TRBJ2-7; possible D gene TRBD2, 5 bases. CDR3 size: 14 residues. V gave up 10 bases and J gave up 2 bases, with 19 bases separating them. The germline V gene has CDR1 SGHRS and CDR2 YFSETQ. The CDR3 protein is CASNPGLNTYEQYF. DNA of the CDR3: TGCGCCTCAAACCCGGGATTAAATACCTACGAGCAGTACTTC. The entire variable domain, with the rest obtained from reference TRBV5-1 and TRBJ2-7, is as follows: KAGVTQTPRYLIKTRGQQVTLSCSPISGHRSVSWYQQTPGQGLQFLFEYFSETQRNKGNFPGRFSGRQFSNSRSEMNVSTLELGDSALYLCASNPGLNTYEQYFGPGTRLTVT.

This rearrangement joins TRBV11-1 to TRBJ1-1; 12 nucleotides agree with TRBD1. Per the germline V gene, CDR1 is SGHAT and CDR2 is FQDESV (reference sequence). The CDR3 is made up of 17 amino acids. Trimming removed 1 base from V and 8 bases from J; junction bases left unmatched: 11. The CDR3 is CASSLGILGQGAGEAFF. The CDR3, as DNA: TGTGCCAGCAGCTTAGGGATCCTGGGACAGGGGGCAGGGGAAGCTTTCTTT. Filled out from reference TRBV11-1 and TRBJ1-1, the complete variable domain reads EAEVAQSPRYKITEKSQAVAFWCDPISGHATLYWYRQILGQGPELLVQFQDESVVDDSQLPKDRFSAERLKGVDSTLKIQPAELGDSAMYLCASSLGILGQGAGEAFFGQGTRLTVV.

This clonotype was observed many times. CDR3 residues: CASSADGSYEQYF. CDR3 in DNA: TGTGCCAGCAGTGCGGACGGCAGCTACGAGCAGTACTTC. V is TRBV2 and J is TRBJ2-7, with no clear D. The CDR3 contains 13 residues. Germline CDR1 reads SNHLY; CDR2 reads FYNNEI. V was clipped by 4 bases and J by 3 bases, with 10 bases between them.

J is TRBJ1-2 and V is TRBV12-3 or TRBV12-4; D gene uncertain. Trimming pared 1 base from V and 9 bases from J, leaving 12 bases between. The CDR3 is made up of 13 amino acids. The CDR3 bases are TGTGCCAGCAGTTTAGGCTCGGGAGGCAGCTACACCTTC. This gives the protein CASSLGSGGSYTF.

The chain recombines TRBV10-3 with TRBJ2-2; the D gene is possibly TRBD1 (7 bases). Germline V gives CDR1 ENHRY, CDR2 SYGVKD. This CDR3 contains 17 residues. Trimming left V 8 bases short and J 0 bases short, with 19 bases between. The chain's CDR3 is CAIRGTAPVPNTGELFF. Written as DNA, the CDR3 is TGTGCCATCCGCGGGACAGCCCCCGTCCCGAACACCGGGGAGCTGTTTTTT.

This clonotype occurred a few times. For the CDR3, the DNA is TGTGCCAGCAGCTTGACAGAGCGCTACGAGCAGTACTTC. This sequence encodes CASSLTERYEQYF. The chain is built from TRBV7-9 and TRBJ2-7; the D gene is possibly TRBD1 (5 bases). Germline V lookup: CDR1 SEHNR, CDR2 FQNEAQ (reference sequence). CDR3 length: 13 residues. The V end lost 3 bases, the J end lost 3 bases, and 9 bases lay between the germline ends.

The J gene is TRBJ1-2, the V gene TRBV5-1; 8 bases are a match to TRBD1. The CDR3 loop spans 13 amino acids. Germline V CDR1 and CDR2: SGHRS, YFSETQ. V shed 4 bases and J 6 bases; nucleotides not matched to a gene: 5. The CDR3 DNA reads as TGCGCCAGCAGCATGGGGACAGGTAATGGCTACACCTTC. Protein: CASSMGTGNGYTF. Using reference TRBV5-1 and TRBJ1-2 for the parts outside the CDR3, the full variable domain is KAGVTQTPRYLIKTRGQQVTLSCSPISGHRSVSWYQQTPGQGLQFLFEYFSETQRNKGNFPGRFSGRQFSNSRSEMNVSTLELGDSALYLCASSMGTGNGYTFGSGTRLTVV.

This clonotype occurred a few times. The chain carries TRBV29-1 and TRBJ1-2, with TRBD1 identical over 9 bases. There are 12 residues in the CDR3. The J segment lost 8 bases and the V segment lost 2 bases, leaving 3 bases of the junction unmatched. Germline assignment: CDR1 SQVTM and CDR2 ANQGSEA. The CDR3 DNA sequence: TGCAGCGTTGAACGGACAGGGGTAGGCTACACCTTC. Its translation is CSVERTGVGYTF.

The chain combines TRBV20-1 with TRBJ2-3; D not resolved. This CDR3 has 14 amino acids. The V end lost 1 base, the J end lost 0 bases, and 8 bases lay between the germline ends. Germline V lookup: CDR1 DFQATT, CDR2 SNEGSKA (reference sequence). CDR3 in DNA: TGCAGTGCTAGAGTAGCTTCTAGCACAGATACGCAGTATTTT. It specifies CSARVASSTDTQYF.

The chain links TRBV7-2 to TRBJ2-3; D gene ambiguous. Germline V gene lookup returns CDR1 SGHTA and CDR2 FQGNSA. This CDR3 is 14 amino acids long. The V and J ends lost 5 bases and 2 bases respectively, with 11 bases between them. The CDR3 spells CASSPGHYTDTQYF. The CDR3 region has the DNA TGTGCCAGCAGCCCAGGCCATTACACAGATACGCAGTATTTT.